Each of the 23 T cell receptor beta chains below was sequenced from the same sample in a study of cytomegalovirus exposure and HLA in healthy donors. The PCR employed 60 Vbeta primers together with 13 Jbeta primers. Sequenced by immunoSEQ multiplex PCR; TCRdb stores in-frame clones only, minus some. The data contain roughly 160,000 clones, roughly three quarters of them seen just once; the ten biggest clones take up 8.5% to 10%. Sequencing was carried out using PBMCs. These receptors all come from a man aged 18-30 years in good health and CMV-seropositive.

This clone was detected a few times. The chain combines TRBV30 with TRBJ2-3, with D tentatively TRBD1 (6 bases). CDR3 size: 11 residues. The germline gives CDR1 GTSNPN, CDR2 SVGIG (reference sequence). Trimming cost V 5 bases and J 4 bases, with 7 bases left between them. The CDR3 here is CAWEGADTQYF. The CDR3 DNA reads as TGTGCCTGGGAGGGGGCAGATACGCAGTATTTT.

This clone was picked up one time. The chain uses TRBV6-5 and TRBJ2-7, with 12 bases that match TRBD2. The CDR3 spans 14 residues. The V gene's germline CDR1 is MNHEY and CDR2 SVGAGI. The V gene end was trimmed by 7 bases and the J gene end by 7 bases; junction bases not matched to a gene: 8. CDR3 sequence: CASTSTSGSGEQYF. The DNA for the CDR3 is TGTGCCAGCACTTCGACTAGCGGGAGTGGAGAGCAGTACTTC.

This chain joins TRBV7-9 and TRBJ2-1; 8 nucleotides agree with TRBD2. This CDR3 region has 16 residues. With V trimmed by 5 bases and J by 6 bases, 12 bases remained unmatched. Germline values: CDR1 SEHNR, CDR2 FQNEAQ (reference sequence). This CDR3 reads CASSGTGLGNGNEQFF. For the CDR3, the DNA is TGTGCCAGCAGCGGTACGGGACTAGGAAACGGCAATGAGCAGTTCTTC.

The V gene is TRBV4-2, the J gene TRBJ2-5; 13 bases line up with TRBD2. This CDR3 has 18 residues. The germline CDR1 and CDR2 sequences are LGHNA and YNFKEQ. V shed 0 bases, J shed 1 base, and the junction held 5 bases outside the gene matches. CDR3 in amino acids: CASSQDLLAGGRQETQYF. The CDR3 DNA sequence: TGTGCCAGCAGCCAAGATCTACTAGCGGGAGGGCGCCAAGAGACCCAGTACTTC.

The chain recombines TRBV5-4 with TRBJ2-3; 7 nucleotides match TRBD1. The CDR3 has 15 amino acids. J gave up 3 bases and V 0 bases, and 4 bases lay outside the gene matches. CDR1 is SGHNT and CDR2 is YYREEE in the germline V gene (reference sequence). CDR3 residues: CASSLVAGGTDTQYF. DNA for the CDR3: TGTGCCAGCAGCTTGGTGGCAGGGGGAACAGATACGCAGTATTTT.

V gene TRBV9 combines with J gene TRBJ1-1, with D possibly matching TRBD1 (5 bases). V was trimmed by 0 bases and J by 1 base, leaving 19 bases between them. The CDR3 runs 18 residues. Germline assignment: CDR1 SGDLS and CDR2 YYNGEE. In nucleotides, the CDR3 is TGTGCCAGCAGCGTAGCCGCGACAGCACCAAACACGAACACTGAAGCTTTCTTT. Protein: CASSVAATAPNTNTEAFF.

This clone was recorded only once. The chain joins TRBV18 to TRBJ2-5; 7 bases are a match to TRBD1. CDR1 KGHSH and CDR2 LQKENI come from the germline V gene. Losses at the gene ends were 10 bases for V and 1 base for J; bases not matched to a gene: 6. The CDR3 sequence is 13 residues long. The CDR3 nucleotides read TGTGCCACCAACAACAGGGGCCAAGAGACCCAGTACTTC. This gives the protein CATNNRGQETQYF.

This clone was counted only a few times. J is TRBJ1-2 and V is TRBV7-9; D may be TRBD1 (6 bases). Trimming left V 8 bases short and J 6 bases short, with 10 bases between. CDR3 length: 11 amino acids. Germline V CDR1 and CDR2: SEHNR, FQNEAQ (reference sequence). For the CDR3, the DNA is TGTGCCAGCTCGCCAGGGGATGGCTACACCTTC. Its translation: CASSPGDGYTF.

The chain carries TRBV18 and TRBJ2-1; D ambiguous. This CDR3 contains 17 residues. CDR1 and CDR2 from the germline V gene are KGHSH and LQKENI. The V and J ends lost 0 bases and 0 bases respectively, with 12 bases between them. The CDR3 DNA reads TGTGCCAGCTCACCACCGTTCACAGTTCCCTCCTACAATGAGCAGTTCTTC. Translated, it gives CASSPPFTVPSYNEQFF. Combining the CDR3 with reference TRBV18 and TRBJ2-1 gives the whole variable domain NAGVMQNPRHLVRRRGQEARLRCSPMKGHSHVYWYRQLPEEGLKFMVYLQKENIIDESGMPKERFSAEFPKEGPSILRIQQVVRGDSAAYFCASSPPFTVPSYNEQFFGPGTRLTVL.

This clone was counted once. V is TRBV30 and J is TRBJ2-3, with D perhaps matching TRBD2 (5 bases). V lost 2 bases and J 0 bases, leaving 9 bases between the germline ends. This CDR3 has 14 residues. The germline V gene has CDR1 GTSNPN and CDR2 SVGIG (reference sequence). The CDR3 DNA follows: TGTGCCTGGAGTAGTGGCGGGAGCACAGATACGCAGTATTTT. It yields the protein CAWSSGGSTDTQYF.

The chain recombines TRBV5-5 with TRBJ1-1; TRBD1 matches 10 bases. The V gene end was trimmed by 1 base and the J gene end by 4 bases; junction bases not matched to a gene: 13. This CDR3 spans 18 amino acids. Looked up from germline, CDR1 is SGHKS and CDR2 is YYEKEE (reference sequence). The CDR3 loop is CASSLSLGTGDLVTEAFF. The CDR3 DNA sequence: TGTGCCAGCAGCTTGAGCCTCGGGACAGGGGATTTGGTCACTGAAGCTTTCTTT.

This chain connects TRBV2 to TRBJ2-3; D is ambiguous. The germline gives CDR1 SNHLY, CDR2 FYNNEI. CDR3 size: 13 residues. The V end was cut by 8 bases, the J end by 0 bases, with 9 bases between. CDR3 in amino acids: CASCRSSTDTQYF. As DNA, the CDR3 is TGTGCCAGCTGCAGATCTAGCACAGATACGCAGTATTTT. Full variable domain (missing parts from reference TRBV2 and TRBJ2-3): EPEVTQTPSHQVTQMGQEVILRCVPISNHLYFYWYRQILGQKVEFLVSFYNNEISEKSEIFDDQFSVERPDGSNFTLKIRSTKLEDSAMYFCASCRSSTDTQYFGPGTRLTVL.

This clone was recorded once. V gene TRBV11-3 combines with J gene TRBJ2-3, with a weak D call TRBD2 (7 bases). This CDR3 spans 16 amino acids. CDR1 and CDR2 from the germline V gene are SGHNT and YENEEA. Trimming left V 3 bases short and J 1 base short, with 14 bases between. The CDR3 DNA reads as TGTGCCAGCAGCTTTGGGGGGGGCCGAGGCACAGATACGCAGTATTTT. Translation gives CASSFGGGRGTDTQYF.

The chain combines TRBV5-1 with TRBJ1-2; unclear D gene. From germline, CDR1 is SGHRS and CDR2 YFSETQ. Deletions cut 0 bases from V and 12 bases from J, with 18 bases between. The CDR3 extends over 14 amino acids. The CDR3 loop is CASSLEVAGLEDTF. As DNA, the CDR3 is TGCGCCAGCAGCTTGGAGGTCGCAGGCCTCGAAGACACCTTC.

This clone was detected once. The chain combines TRBV15 with TRBJ1-5; TRBD1 matches at 9 bases. CDR3 length equals 16 residues. Looked up from germline, CDR1 is LNHNV and CDR2 is YYDKDF (reference sequence). V lost 1 base and J lost 2; bases outside the gene matches: 3. This CDR3 reads CATSRGTGEGNQPQHF. CDR3 in DNA: TGTGCCACCAGCAGAGGGACAGGGGAAGGCAATCAGCCCCAGCATTTT.

The V call is TRBV12-5, the J call TRBJ2-1; D unclear. The germline V gene encodes CDR1 LGHNT and CDR2 FRNRAP. The CDR3 extends over 15 amino acids. The V and J ends lost 0 bases and 7 bases respectively, with 13 bases between them. Here the CDR3 DNA reads TGTGCTAGTGGTTTGGTAGTGGGTGCGGCGAATGAGCAGTTCTTC. Translating it yields CASGLVVGAANEQFF.

The chain joins TRBV30 to TRBJ2-1; D remains ambiguous. The germline V and J ends were trimmed by 1 base and 2 bases, with 9 bases remaining between them. In germline, CDR1 is GTSNPN, CDR2 SVGIG (reference sequence). The CDR3 has 14 amino acids. The CDR3 is CAWSEAVPYNEQFF. The CDR3 nucleotides are TGTGCCTGGAGTGAAGCTGTTCCCTACAATGAGCAGTTCTTC.

The V gene is TRBV30, the J gene TRBJ1-1; D unclear. The V end lost 0 bases, the J end lost 4 bases, and 9 bases lay between the germline ends. CDR1 is GTSNPN and CDR2 is SVGIG in the germline V gene (reference sequence). The CDR3 loop spans 13 amino acids. Here the CDR3 reads CAWSVNPGTEAFF. CDR3 nucleotides: TGTGCCTGGAGTGTAAACCCGGGCACTGAAGCTTTCTTT.

The chain couples TRBV6-4 to TRBJ2-1; 8 bases agree with TRBD2. This CDR3 spans 15 amino acids. The V gene end was trimmed by 7 bases and the J gene end by 5 bases; junction bases not matched to a gene: 10. The V gene's germline CDR1 is MRHNA and CDR2 SNTAGT. CDR3 amino acids: CASNFSSGGHNEQFF. Here the CDR3 DNA reads TGTGCCAGCAACTTTTCCAGCGGGGGTCACAATGAGCAGTTCTTC.

The genes are TRBV27 and TRBJ2-3, with D uncertain. The CDR3 is made up of 13 amino acids. The germline V and J ends were trimmed by 5 bases and 2 bases, with 8 bases remaining between them. Germline V gene sequence: CDR1 MNHEY, CDR2 SMNVEV (reference sequence). The CDR3 protein is CASSLPSTDTQYF. In DNA form, the CDR3 reads TGTGCCAGCAGTCTTCCCTCCACAGATACGCAGTATTTT.

This chain links TRBV27 with TRBJ1-1, with 9 positions matching TRBD1. With 5 bases clipped from V and 6 bases from J, the junction kept 10 bases outside the gene matches. The CDR3 length is 15 residues. The V gene's germline CDR1 is MNHEY and CDR2 SMNVEV (reference sequence). The CDR3 DNA is TGTGCCAGCAGTGTCTCCGGGACAGGGCCTCCTGAAGCTTTCTTT. It encodes CASSVSGTGPPEAFF.

This clone came up a few times. The V and J genes are TRBV6-1 and TRBJ1-3, with D uncertain. CDR3 length: 13 residues. Trimming removed 5 bases from V and 4 bases from J, with 9 bases in between. Germline-derived CDR1 and CDR2 are MNHNS and SASEGT. Here the CDR3 reads CASSPSGGNTIYF. Here the CDR3 DNA reads TGTGCCAGCAGTCCGTCGGGAGGAAACACCATATATTTT.

The J gene is TRBJ2-1, the V gene TRBV2; TRBD2 aligns across 11 bases. Germline assignment: CDR1 SNHLY and CDR2 FYNNEI. With 3 bases clipped from V and 8 bases from J, the junction kept 6 bases outside the gene matches. The CDR3 loop spans 15 amino acids. DNA for the CDR3: TGTGCCAGCAGTGACTTACTAGCGGGAGAGGATGAGCAGTTCTTC. As protein: CASSDLLAGEDEQFF. The complete variable domain, with remaining parts taken from reference TRBV2 and TRBJ2-1, reads EPEVTQTPSHQVTQMGQEVILRCVPISNHLYFYWYRQILGQKVEFLVSFYNNEISEKSEIFDDQFSVERPDGSNFTLKIRSTKLEDSAMYFCASSDLLAGEDEQFFGPGTRLTVL.